Described below is a single T cell receptor beta chain sequence and its context. Its cognate antigen is unknown. This specimen comes from a study of Ad26.COV2.S vaccination and SARS-CoV-2 variants. Turning to the study itself: Ad26.COV2.S was injected intramuscularly once or twice, 56 days apart.

Treatment of the sample: roughly 19 received Ad26.COV2.S at low or high dose, single or two shots; 5 received placebo; per-sample allocation not given. After the first vaccine or placebo injection, samples were drawn on day 63. Boston provided a donor who was an adult aged 18-55 years. The CDR3 runs 13 residues. V lost 4 bases and J lost 6; bases outside the gene matches: 5. General study results and limits: Comparable non-spike TCR breadth was observed in vaccine and placebo recipients. Vaccinees showed greater spike-specific TCR breadth than placebo recipients.

Produced via immunoSEQ multiplex PCR; TCRdb's table is partial and in-frame only. The table records about 320,000 clones, 70% to 90% of them present only once. The sample was peripheral blood, taken in a trial of Ad26.COV2.S vaccine versus placebo. This clonotype was obtained from a person aged 18 to 65 who received the Ad26.COV2.S COVID-19 vaccine or a placebo. The chain joins TRBV12-3 or TRBV12-4 to TRBJ2-7; 8 bases are a match to TRBD2. As DNA, the CDR3 is TGTGCCAGCAGTTCATCACTAGCGGTCGAGCAGTACTTC. It yields the protein CASSSSLAVEQYF.